The present entry profiles one T cell receptor beta chain with its context. As yet, its antigen is unknown. This sample was taken from a study of T cell repertoires in cytomegalovirus infection. Turning to the study itself: CMV epitopes used comprised recently identified HLA-C-restricted ones and well-studied HLA-B-restricted ones. Carrying CMV and the relevant HLA type showed in public TCR beta signatures. Broader study findings: Cumulative frequency of public TCR beta families picked out carriers of CMV plus the relevant HLA. In two of eight donors, the top clonotype was HLA-C-restricted CMV-specific.

TCRdb re-called the reads through MiXCR, storing one row per CDR3 protein. Of under 850,000 distinct CDR3 sequences listed, around 30% are singletons. V was cut by 1 base and J by 4 bases, with 11 bases left in between. Germline V gene lookup returns CDR1 DFQATT and CDR2 SNEGSKA (reference sequence). The CDR3 is 14 amino acids. The input for sequencing was cultured PBMCs, taken from culture after CMV antigen stimulation. The clonotype was recovered from a human donor in good health (CMV status not recorded). Some clones in this sample may be carry-over from other donors' samples. The chain joins TRBV20-1 to TRBJ1-5; tentative D call: TRBD1 (6 bases). The CDR3 region has the DNA TGCAGTGCTAGAGCTAGGACAGATAATCAGCCCCAGCATTTT. Translated: CSARARTDNQPQHF.